Described below is a single TCR beta chain sequence and its context. This record comes from a study of OX40 agonist ivuxolimab in advanced cancers. The V gene's germline CDR1 is SEHNR and CDR2 FQNEAQ (reference sequence). The V and J ends lost 3 bases and 2 bases respectively, with 8 bases between them. The CDR3 runs 13 residues. Clones were sequenced by immunoSEQ multiplex PCR, and TCRdb holds only the in-frame ones, with some missing. The profile shows 55,000 to 75,000 clones, roughly 85% of them singletons. Sequenced material: CD4+ or CD8+ T cells sorted from blood, taken in a trial of the OX40 agonist ivuxolimab. This clonotype was sampled from an adult with an advanced solid tumor such as melanoma, head and neck, liver or kidney cancer. The rearrangement joins TRBV7-9 to TRBJ2-7; D perhaps matches TRBD2 (5 bases). The CDR3: CASSFGVTYEQYF. CDR3 DNA sequence: TGTGCCAGCAGCTTCGGGGTGACCTACGAGCAGTACTTC.